This T cell receptor (beta chain) was captured in a study of blood T cell repertoires in COVID-19. Study-wide background: Acute and convalescent COVID-19 specimens originated in the United States, Italy and Spain. Nucleic acid was either cDNA or gDNA, and it came from T cells, B-cell-depleted T cells, or PBMCs.

V lost 5 bases and J lost 3, with 22 bases in between. This CDR3 is built from 17 residues. Germline CDR1 MNHNY, CDR2 SVGAGI (reference sequence). Original processing methods: The authors estimated nucleated cell counts from reference gene primer amplification. Repertoires were generated with immunoSEQ multiplex PCR, while TCRdb's copy carries only in-frame clones and drops some. V and J calls and clone size are as listed in that table; D and trimming were resolved from the DNA. The data show about 220,000 clones, 80% seen once. A single count supports this clone. The V call is TRBV6-6, the J call TRBJ1-2; D call uncertain. Sequencing input: peripheral blood. The origin of this receptor is a woman between 65 and 79 years old with acute or convalescent COVID-19. The CDR3: CASSPMAPDSKHYGYTF. DNA for the CDR3: TGTGCCAGCAGTCCCATGGCCCCGGACTCGAAGCACTATGGCTACACCTTC.